This is a list of T cell receptor beta chains from one sample in a study of T cell changes during pregnancy in multiple sclerosis. Clones were read by immunoSEQ multiplex PCR, and TCRdb kept only the in-frame ones, dropping some. Counted here are tens of thousands of clones, 91% occurring once; the ten biggest clones make up around 1.7%. Source: peripheral blood, taken after pregnancy. Every receptor here comes from a female donor in good health, enrolled as a control in a pregnancy study. Each CDR3 is given with its conserved first and last residue. A D gene is named only where the DNA matches it firmly. The listing skips clone size in some rows; elsewhere it reads once, few, many or a size class.

v_call: TRBV19; d_call: TRBD1; j_call: TRBJ2-5; clone_size: NA; cdr3_nt: TGTGCCAGTAGTATACCCGGGACAGTCAATGGGACCCAGTACTTC; cdr3_aa: CASSIPGTVNGTQYF
v_call: TRBV7-2; d_call: TRBD1; j_call: TRBJ1-2; clone_size: NA; cdr3_nt: TGTGCCAGCAGCCCCGACAGGGGGGAAGGCTACACCTTC; cdr3_aa: CASSPDRGEGYTF
v_call: TRBV6-5; d_call: NA; j_call: TRBJ1-5; clone_size: NA; cdr3_nt: TGTGCCAGCAGAGGGGGAAGGGGAAATCAGCCCCAGCATTTT; cdr3_aa: CASRGGRGNQPQHF
v_call: TRBV7-2; d_call: TRBD2; j_call: TRBJ2-3; clone_size: NA; cdr3_nt: TGTGCCAGCAGCTTAGGCCCCGGACTAGTCACAGATACGCAGTATTTT; cdr3_aa: CASSLGPGLVTDTQYF
v_call: TRBV2; d_call: TRBD1; j_call: TRBJ1-6; clone_size: NA; cdr3_nt: TGTGCCAGCAGTGATAGGGACAGGGGTTCACCCCTCCACTTT; cdr3_aa: CASSDRDRGSPLHF
v_call: TRBV4-3; d_call: NA; j_call: TRBJ1-2; clone_size: NA; cdr3_nt: TGCGCCAGCAGCCAAGATGAGAGTTTAGAGGGCGGAGGGTTTGACTATGGCTACACCTTC; cdr3_aa: CASSQDESLEGGGFDYGYTF
v_call: TRBV7-8; d_call: TRBD1; j_call: TRBJ2-1; clone_size: NA; cdr3_nt: TGTGCCAGCAGCCCTAGGGGGCGGCCCTACAATGAGCAGTTCTTC; cdr3_aa: CASSPRGRPYNEQFF
v_call: TRBV4-2; d_call: NA; j_call: TRBJ2-5; clone_size: NA; cdr3_nt: TGTGCCAGCAGCCAAGGGGGGCCGGAGACCCAGTACTTC; cdr3_aa: CASSQGGPETQYF
v_call: TRBV7-2; d_call: TRBD1; j_call: TRBJ2-3; clone_size: NA; cdr3_nt: TGTGCCAGCAGCAGCAGACAGGGGGCGTTAGCAGATACGCAGTATTTT; cdr3_aa: CASSSRQGALADTQYF
v_call: TRBV6-1; d_call: NA; j_call: TRBJ2-3; clone_size: once; cdr3_nt: TGTGCCAGCAGCTTGGGCCCTAACACAGATACGCAGTATTTT; cdr3_aa: CASSLGPNTDTQYF
v_call: TRBV15; d_call: NA; j_call: TRBJ2-6; clone_size: NA; cdr3_nt: TGTGCCACCAGCGGAGGAGGAAGGAGCTCTGGGGCCAACGTCCTGACTTTC; cdr3_aa: CATSGGGRSSGANVLTF
v_call: TRBV4-2; d_call: NA; j_call: TRBJ2-3; clone_size: NA; cdr3_nt: TGTGCCAGCAGCCAAGAAGCCGGGGGGCCAGATACGCAGTATTTT; cdr3_aa: CASSQEAGGPDTQYF
v_call: TRBV4-3; d_call: NA; j_call: TRBJ1-5; clone_size: NA; cdr3_nt: TGCGCCAGCAGCCAAGAAGGACAGAGCAATCAGCCCCAGCATTTT; cdr3_aa: CASSQEGQSNQPQHF
v_call: TRBV4-3; d_call: NA; j_call: TRBJ1-3; clone_size: NA; cdr3_nt: TGCGCCAGCAGCCAAGATCGGGCAGGGGTCTCTGGAAACACCATATATTTT; cdr3_aa: CASSQDRAGVSGNTIYF
v_call: TRBV7-9; d_call: TRBD2; j_call: TRBJ2-5; clone_size: NA; cdr3_nt: TGTGCCAGCAGCCGGACCGGCCAGCTCGGGGGGGCACAGACCCAGTACTTC; cdr3_aa: CASSRTGQLGGAQTQYF
v_call: TRBV4-1; d_call: NA; j_call: TRBJ2-1; clone_size: NA; cdr3_nt: TGCGCCAGCAGCCCAGCCAGGGGGGTAGCGAAGTACAATGAGCAGTTCTTC; cdr3_aa: CASSPARGVAKYNEQFF
v_call: TRBV6-1; d_call: TRBD1; j_call: TRBJ2-1; clone_size: NA; cdr3_nt: TGTGCCAGCAGTGCCCGGACAGGGTGGGCAGAGAATGAGCAGTTCTTC; cdr3_aa: CASSARTGWAENEQFF
v_call: TRBV28; d_call: TRBD1; j_call: TRBJ1-3; clone_size: NA; cdr3_nt: TGTGCCAGCTCCCCGGACAGGGATTCTGGAAACACCATATATTTT; cdr3_aa: CASSPDRDSGNTIYF
v_call: TRBV6-1; d_call: TRBD2; j_call: TRBJ2-1; clone_size: NA; cdr3_nt: TGTGCCAGCAGTGCGACTAGCGGGGAGTACAATGAGCAGTTCTTC; cdr3_aa: CASSATSGEYNEQFF
v_call: TRBV7-2; d_call: TRBD2; j_call: TRBJ2-1; clone_size: NA; cdr3_nt: TGTGCCAGCAGCTTAGGGACTAGCGGGGGGCGCGAGCAGTTCTTC; cdr3_aa: CASSLGTSGGREQFF
v_call: TRBV7-2; d_call: NA; j_call: TRBJ2-5; clone_size: NA; cdr3_nt: TGTGCCAGCAGCTTAACACCGGGGAGAATGGAGGAGACCCAGTACTTC; cdr3_aa: CASSLTPGRMEETQYF
v_call: TRBV5-1; d_call: NA; j_call: TRBJ1-1; clone_size: NA; cdr3_nt: TGCGCCAGCTTCCCAGACAACACGAACACTGAAGCTTTCTTT; cdr3_aa: CASFPDNTNTEAFF
v_call: TRBV18; d_call: TRBD1; j_call: TRBJ2-6; clone_size: NA; cdr3_nt: TGTGCCAGCTCATCGAACAGGGGCTCTGGGGCCAACGTCCTGACTTTC; cdr3_aa: CASSSNRGSGANVLTF
v_call: TRBV2; d_call: NA; j_call: TRBJ1-6; clone_size: NA; cdr3_nt: TGTGCCAGCAGTGCGGGGAGGAGTAATTCACCCCTCCACTTT; cdr3_aa: CASSAGRSNSPLHF
v_call: TRBV28; d_call: TRBD1; j_call: TRBJ1-2; clone_size: few; cdr3_nt: TGTGCCAGCAGTCTCGCCGGGACAGTGCTCTATGGCTACACCTTC; cdr3_aa: CASSLAGTVLYGYTF
v_call: TRBV28; d_call: NA; j_call: TRBJ2-7; clone_size: NA; cdr3_nt: TGTGCCAGCAGTTTACAGGGTTGGGTCCACGAGCAGTACTTC; cdr3_aa: CASSLQGWVHEQYF
v_call: TRBV7-9; d_call: TRBD1; j_call: TRBJ2-3; clone_size: NA; cdr3_nt: TGTGCCAGCAGCCTCCTGCAGGGGGTCACAGATACGCAGTATTTT; cdr3_aa: CASSLLQGVTDTQYF
v_call: TRBV11-2; d_call: NA; j_call: TRBJ1-2; clone_size: NA; cdr3_nt: TGTGCCAGCAGCCCGGTCCAGGGCGAAACTACAATCGGCTATGGCTACACCTTC; cdr3_aa: CASSPVQGETTIGYGYTF
v_call: TRBV2; d_call: TRBD2; j_call: TRBJ2-1; clone_size: few; cdr3_nt: TGTGCCAGTAGCGGGGGGGCGGTGGTTGAGCAGTTCTTC; cdr3_aa: CASSGGAVVEQFF
v_call: TRBV10-3; d_call: NA; j_call: TRBJ1-2; clone_size: NA; cdr3_nt: TGTGCCATCAGTGAGTCTAACCGCGAGGGCTACACCTTC; cdr3_aa: CAISESNREGYTF
v_call: TRBV11-2; d_call: NA; j_call: TRBJ2-5; clone_size: NA; cdr3_nt: TGTGCCAGCAGCCGACGGGGGACGCAAGAGACCCAGTACTTC; cdr3_aa: CASSRRGTQETQYF
v_call: TRBV28; d_call: NA; j_call: TRBJ1-2; clone_size: NA; cdr3_nt: TGTGCCAGCAGTACAGGATCGAACTTTTATGGCTACACCTTC; cdr3_aa: CASSTGSNFYGYTF
v_call: TRBV6-6; d_call: NA; j_call: TRBJ2-6; clone_size: NA; cdr3_nt: TGTGCCAGCAGTGTACCACAGGGTTCTGGGGCCAACGTCCTGACTTTC; cdr3_aa: CASSVPQGSGANVLTF